This entry lists 13 T cell receptor beta chains sequenced from one sample in a study of Ad26.COV2.S vaccination and SARS-CoV-2 variants. Noted treatment: 15 to 20 received Ad26.COV2.S at low or high dose, single or two shots; 5 received placebo; per-sample allocation not given. Vaccine and placebo recipients were sampled on day 63 after the first injection. TCRdb's copy holds only in-frame clones and misses some; the assay was immunoSEQ multiplex PCR. The sample lists about 350,000 clones, around 88% seen once, with about 10% in the top ten. The starting material was peripheral blood, obtained in a trial of Ad26.COV2.S vaccine versus placebo. The receptors originated from a person between 18 and 59 years old who received the Ad26.COV2.S COVID-19 vaccine or a placebo.

Only a few counts were recorded for this clone. V gene TRBV6-6 combines with J gene TRBJ2-7; D is unresolved. The V and J ends lost 4 bases and 6 bases respectively, with 10 bases between them. CDR1 and CDR2 from the germline V gene are MNHNY and SVGAGI (reference sequence). The CDR3 contains 12 residues. CDR3: CASSSSDGEQYF. Written as DNA, the CDR3 is TGTGCCAGCAGTTCCAGCGACGGCGAGCAGTACTTC.

The chain links TRBV30 to TRBJ1-1, with D maybe TRBD1 (5 bases). Germline-derived CDR1 and CDR2 are GTSNPN and SVGIG (reference sequence). This CDR3 is built from 14 residues. The ends were cut back, 2 bases at V and 1 base at J, with 11 bases in the middle. DNA for the CDR3: TGTGCCTGGAGTATCCCAGGGAGGAACACTGAAGCTTTCTTT. Encoded protein: CAWSIPGRNTEAFF.

In its sample, this clone was seen a few times. V usage is TRBV20-1 and J usage is TRBJ1-3; D gene uncertain. The CDR3 is 16 amino acids. Germline CDR1 DFQATT, CDR2 SNEGSKA (reference sequence). The V end lost 3 bases, the J end lost 2 bases, and 17 bases lay between the germline ends. CDR3 sequence (DNA): TGCAGTGCTAGTGGATTCCCCAAGGGAGCTGGAAACACCATATATTTT. This codes for CSASGFPKGAGNTIYF.

This rearrangement joins TRBV5-1 to TRBJ1-4; D uncertain. The ends were cut back, 0 bases at V and 3 bases at J, with 6 bases in the middle. The CDR3 loop spans 14 amino acids. The germline gives CDR1 SGHRS, CDR2 YFSETQ. CDR3 nucleotides: TGCGCCAGCAGCTTGGGTGGATCTAATGAAAAACTGTTTTTT. It encodes CASSLGGSNEKLFF.

The chain employs TRBV7-3 and TRBJ2-3; 7 bases agree with TRBD2. V was pared by 3 bases and J by 6 bases, with 3 bases of the junction left unmatched. Germline loops: CDR1 SGHTA, CDR2 FQGTGA. The CDR3 runs 13 residues. The DNA of the CDR3 is TGTGCCAGCAGCTTGGGGCGGGAGGATACGCAGTATTTT. The encoded protein is CASSLGREDTQYF. Supplemented by reference TRBV7-3 and TRBJ2-3, the full variable domain reads GAGVSQTPSNKVTEKGKYVELRCDPISGHTALYWYRQSLGQGPEFLIYFQGTGAADDSGLPNDRFFAVRPEGSVSTLKIQRTERGDSAVYLCASSLGREDTQYFGPGTRLTVL.

The gene calls are TRBV12-3 or TRBV12-4 and TRBJ2-5, with no clear D. The V end lost 8 bases, the J end lost 7 bases, and 11 bases lay between the germline ends. This CDR3 has 11 residues. CDR3: CASGPPRTQYF. The CDR3 DNA reads TGTGCCAGCGGCCCCCCTCGGACCCAGTACTTC.

This rearrangement joins TRBV6-2 or TRBV6-3 to TRBJ1-6, with 12 nucleotides matching TRBD1. Trimming cost V 2 bases and J 6 bases; bases outside gene matches: 11. The CDR3 consists of 19 residues. Per germline, CDR1 MNHEY and CDR2 SVGEGT. The CDR3 coding sequence is TGTGCCAGCAGTTACGTCCCGGGACAGGGGGCGCCTCCTAATTCACCCCTCCACTTT. This codes for CASSYVPGQGAPPNSPLHF.

The rearrangement uses TRBV9 and TRBJ2-6; no definite D call. The CDR3 covers 18 residues. V lost 0 bases and J 0 bases, leaving 13 bases between the germline ends. Germline V gene lookup returns CDR1 SGDLS and CDR2 YYNGEE. The CDR3 loop is CASSVARHLSSGANVLTF. DNA for the CDR3: TGTGCCAGCAGCGTAGCTCGACACTTAAGCTCTGGGGCCAACGTCCTGACTTTC.

The chain combines TRBV6-2 or TRBV6-3 with TRBJ2-1, with 11 bases matching TRBD1. CDR3 size: 16 residues. Germline CDR1 MNHEY, CDR2 SVGEGT. Losses at the gene ends were 6 bases for V and 4 bases for J; bases not matched to a gene: 8. CDR3 loop: CASSPYGTGGYNEQFF. The CDR3 nucleotides are TGTGCCAGCAGCCCTTACGGGACAGGGGGGTACAATGAGCAGTTCTTC.

The chain couples TRBV7-9 to TRBJ2-1, with 12 bases lining up with TRBD2. The V segment lost 1 base and the J segment 8 bases; nucleotides outside the gene matches: 0. This CDR3 is 14 amino acids long. CDR1 is SEHNR, CDR2 FQNEAQ, per germline (reference sequence). The CDR3 DNA follows: TGTGCCAGCAGCTTAGGGACTAGCGGGGATGAGCAGTTCTTC. It codes for CASSLGTSGDEQFF.

The rearrangement uses TRBV28 and TRBJ2-5; D unresolved. The CDR3 extends over 14 amino acids. V was trimmed by 4 bases and J by 0 bases, leaving 9 bases between them. Per the germline V gene, CDR1 is MDHEN and CDR2 is SYDVKM. CDR3 DNA sequence: TGTGCCAGCAGTTCCGGCAGCCACCAAGAGACCCAGTACTTC. Encoded protein: CASSSGSHQETQYF.

The chain uses TRBV5-1 and TRBJ2-3; D might be TRBD2 (5 bases). The length of the CDR3 is 12 residues. The V and J ends lost 4 bases and 6 bases respectively, with 9 bases between them. Germline V gene lookup returns CDR1 SGHRS and CDR2 YFSETQ. CDR3 in amino acids: CASSVEGDTQYF. CDR3 coding DNA: TGCGCCAGCAGCGTAGAGGGTGATACGCAGTATTTT.

The V and J genes are TRBV28 and TRBJ2-3; a weak D match, TRBD2 (6 bases). The V gene lost 8 bases and the J gene lost 3 bases, with 27 bases spanning the gap. In germline, CDR1 is MDHEN, CDR2 SYDVKM. This CDR3 region has 18 residues. The CDR3 spells CASGRWLTGGSTTDTQYF. DNA of the CDR3: TGTGCCAGCGGTAGGTGGCTTACCGGAGGGTCGACTACAGATACGCAGTATTTT. The full variable domain, rest sourced from reference TRBV28 and TRBJ2-3, is DVKVTQSSRYLVKRTGEKVFLECVQDMDHENMFWYRQDPGLGLRLIYFSYDVKMKEKGDIPEGYSVSREKKERFSLILESASTNQTSMYLCASGRWLTGGSTTDTQYFGPGTRLTVL.